This T cell receptor beta chain emerged from a study of blood T cell repertoires in COVID-19. In the study overall: COVID-19 samples, acute and convalescent, were from the United States, Italy and Spain. T cells, B-cell-depleted T cells, or PBMCs provided the cDNA or gDNA that served as material.

V gave up 0 bases and J gave up 2 bases, with 11 bases separating them. This CDR3 comprises 15 residues. Germline CDR1 and CDR2: LGHDT and YNNKEL (reference sequence). Libraries were prepared by immunoSEQ multiplex PCR; TCRdb keeps only in-frame clonotypes and omits some of them. This table holds under 200,000 clones, 70% to 90% found once. This TCR was sampled from a man aged 35 to 55 with active or convalescent COVID-19. The chain recombines TRBV3-1 (or the pseudogene TRBV3-2) with TRBJ2-7; D is unclear. The specimen sequenced was peripheral blood. The CDR3 DNA reads as TGTGCCAGCAGCCAAGAAAATCATCCGGCCTACGAGCAGTACTTC. It specifies CASSQENHPAYEQYF.